This T cell receptor (beta chain) was captured in a study of blood T cell repertoires in COVID-19. The CDR3 has 16 residues. Germline CDR1 MDHEN, CDR2 SYDVKM. V lost 5 bases and J lost 3; bases outside the gene matches: 7. The table came from immunoSEQ multiplex PCR; TCRdb's copy has only in-frame clones and leaves some out. The repertoire includes 200,000 to 250,000 clones, around 90% of them detected once, and just under 6.5% sits in the top ten. The chain is built from TRBV28 and TRBJ2-2, with 9 positions matching TRBD1. Sequencing was carried out using PBMCs or T cells enriched from blood (not recorded which). The TCR was taken from a young woman with acute COVID-19. The chain's CDR3 is CASSRTGTGYTGELFF. The CDR3 coding sequence is TGTGCCAGCAGTAGAACCGGGACAGGGTACACCGGGGAGCTGTTTTTT.